This TCR beta chain emerged from a study of identical twins. Each CDR3 protein is one row after TCRdb ran MiXCR on the 5' RACE reads. This sample yields some 1,600,000 distinct CDR3 sequences, of which less than 35% are seen a single time; more than 0.25% belongs to the top ten. The V end was cut by 5 bases, the J end by 0 bases, with 14 bases between. Looked up from germline, CDR1 is SEHNR and CDR2 is FQNEAQ (reference sequence). The CDR3 sequence is 16 residues long. The sequenced sample was cord blood. This receptor was taken from a newborn girl in good health. The J gene is TRBJ2-1, the V gene TRBV7-9, with a tentative D call TRBD1 (5 bases). CDR3 nucleotides: TGTGCCAGCAGCACCCGGACACTGAGCTCCTACAATGAGCAGTTCTTC. Translated, it gives CASSTRTLSSYNEQFF.